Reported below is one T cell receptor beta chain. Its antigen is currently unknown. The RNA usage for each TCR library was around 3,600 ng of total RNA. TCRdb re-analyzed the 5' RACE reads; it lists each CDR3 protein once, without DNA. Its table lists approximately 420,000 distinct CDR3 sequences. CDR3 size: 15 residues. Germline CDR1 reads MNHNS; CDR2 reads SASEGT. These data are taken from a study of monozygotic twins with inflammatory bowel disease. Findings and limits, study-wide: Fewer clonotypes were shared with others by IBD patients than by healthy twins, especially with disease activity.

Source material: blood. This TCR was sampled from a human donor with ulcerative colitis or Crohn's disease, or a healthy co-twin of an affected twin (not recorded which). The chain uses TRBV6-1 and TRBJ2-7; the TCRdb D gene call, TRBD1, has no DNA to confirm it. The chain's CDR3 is CASRARDRVGYEQYF.